Below are 9 T cell receptor beta chains sequenced from a single sample in a study of blood T cell repertoires in COVID-19. Assay: immunoSEQ multiplex PCR; the TCRdb copy retains only in-frame clones and omits some. This table holds 400,000 to 450,000 clones, around 90% found once. The sample was PBMCs or T cells enriched from blood (not recorded which). These receptors came from a man aged 18 to 30 who had recovered from COVID-19.

The chain has TRBV5-1 and TRBJ1-4; D uncertain. Trimming cost V 0 bases and J 8 bases, with 20 bases left between them. The CDR3 totals 17 residues. The germline V gene has CDR1 SGHRS and CDR2 YFSETQ. The CDR3 DNA reads TGCGCCAGCAGCTTGGTCCGCGGGAATCTGGTTCGGGAAAAACTGTTTTTT. Protein product: CASSLVRGNLVREKLFF.

J is TRBJ1-2 and V is TRBV5-1; 12 nucleotides align to TRBD1. The CDR3 loop spans 15 amino acids. Trimming cost V 0 bases and J 8 bases; bases outside gene matches: 5. Germline lookup yields CDR1 SGHRS and CDR2 YFSETQ. The CDR3 is CASSLAGTGGEGYTF. The CDR3 coding sequence is TGCGCCAGCAGCTTGGCGGGGACAGGGGGCGAGGGCTACACCTTC.

J is TRBJ1-2 and V is TRBV28; no firm D call. The V end lost 7 bases, the J end lost 4 bases, and 22 bases lay between the germline ends. This CDR3 has 16 residues. Germline-derived CDR1 and CDR2 are MDHEN and SYDVKM. The CDR3 sequence: CASTTVEAGGIYGYTF. The CDR3 DNA reads as TGTGCCAGCACCACGGTTGAGGCGGGCGGGATCTATGGCTACACCTTC.

This clone appeared a single time. The chain joins TRBV27 to TRBJ2-2; TRBD2 agrees at 7 bases. The CDR3 is 19 amino acids. The J segment lost 4 bases and the V segment lost 2 bases, leaving 16 bases of the junction unmatched. CDR1 is MNHEY, CDR2 SMNVEV, per germline (reference sequence). The DNA of the CDR3 is TGTGCCAGCAGTTTACCCCCGACTAGCTCGATGCCGGGCACCGGGGAGCTGTTTTTT. The encoded protein is CASSLPPTSSMPGTGELFF.

The chain uses TRBV11-2 and TRBJ2-1; no firm D call. CDR1 is SGHAT, CDR2 FQNNGV, per germline. Between the trimmed V and J ends, which lost 2 bases and 4 bases, there was a span of 9 bases. The CDR3 consists of 14 residues. In nucleotides, the CDR3 is TGTGCCAGCAGCTTAAGAGGCGGTTACAATGAGCAGTTCTTC. It translates to CASSLRGGYNEQFF.

Regarding this clone: The germline gene is not matched at one end of the junction; a read error may be the cause. The genes are TRBV15 and TRBJ1-3; D gene ambiguous. Germline assignment: CDR1 LNHNV and CDR2 YYDKDF (reference sequence). CDR3 length equals 12 residues. The CDR3 here is CGAGGSGNTIYF. The DNA for the CDR3 is TGCGGAGCAGGAGGCTCTGGAAACACCATATATTTT.

CDR3 coding DNA: TGCAGTGCTAGTGGCAGGGGCAACACTGAAGCTTTCTTT. It is translated as CSASGRGNTEAFF. The V and J genes are TRBV20-1 and TRBJ1-1; possible D gene TRBD1, 6 bases. The CDR3 sequence is 13 residues long. Between the trimmed V and J ends, which lost 3 bases and 2 bases, there was a span of 10 bases. Per the germline V gene, CDR1 is DFQATT and CDR2 is SNEGSKA (reference sequence).

V gene TRBV9 combines with J gene TRBJ1-2; D is possibly TRBD1 (5 bases). This CDR3 is built from 16 residues. Germline V gene lookup returns CDR1 SGDLS and CDR2 YYNGEE. V was shortened by 4 bases and J by 5 bases, with 21 bases between the two germline ends. The CDR3 DNA reads TGTGCCAGCAGCCTACAGACAGTGGACACTGGATATGGCTACACCTTC. Translating gives CASSLQTVDTGYGYTF.

The chain employs TRBV7-9 and TRBJ1-3; D gene uncertain. This CDR3 spans 17 amino acids. Between the trimmed V and J ends, which lost 5 bases and 0 bases, there was a span of 17 bases. The germline V gene encodes CDR1 SEHNR and CDR2 FQNEAQ (reference sequence). The CDR3 protein is CASSKRTAPSSGNTIYF. CDR3 DNA: TGTGCCAGCAGCAAACGGACTGCACCGAGCTCTGGAAACACCATATATTTT.